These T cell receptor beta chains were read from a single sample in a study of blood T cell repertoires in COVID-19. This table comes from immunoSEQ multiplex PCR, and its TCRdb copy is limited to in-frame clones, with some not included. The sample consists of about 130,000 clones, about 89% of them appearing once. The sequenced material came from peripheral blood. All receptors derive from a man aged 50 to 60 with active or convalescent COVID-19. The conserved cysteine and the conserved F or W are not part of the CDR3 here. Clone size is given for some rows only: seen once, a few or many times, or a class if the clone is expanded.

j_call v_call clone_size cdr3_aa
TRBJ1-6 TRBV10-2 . ASSGGPRDHYNSPLH
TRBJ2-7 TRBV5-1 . ASSLAVAPYEQY
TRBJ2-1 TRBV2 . ASSESGAYNEQF
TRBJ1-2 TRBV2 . ASSDLDRGSNYGYT
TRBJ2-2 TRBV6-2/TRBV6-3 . ASSYRGLSNTGELF
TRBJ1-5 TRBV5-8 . ASSFRSNQPQH
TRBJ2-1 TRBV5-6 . ASSPGTGVNNEQF
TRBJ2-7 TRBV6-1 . ASSESGRAYEQY
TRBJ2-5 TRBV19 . ASSVAGYEETQY
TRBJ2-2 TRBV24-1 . ATSANPTGTGELF
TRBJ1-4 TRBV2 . ASSALTGRDNEKLF
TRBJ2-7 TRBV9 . ASSPSQTGGPSYEQY
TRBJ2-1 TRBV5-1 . ASSLVVAELYNEQF
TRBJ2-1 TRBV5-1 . ASSPRLAGDYNEQF
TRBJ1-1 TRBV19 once ASSITGYRTEAF
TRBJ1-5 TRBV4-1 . ASSNGGQPQH
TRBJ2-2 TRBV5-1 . ASSIPGVAGPFTGELF
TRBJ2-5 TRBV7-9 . ASGGTEETQY
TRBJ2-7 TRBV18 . ASSVTGTGGSLNHEQY
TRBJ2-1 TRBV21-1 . ASSKSREPPYNEQF
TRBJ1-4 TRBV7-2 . ASSFAPGAGVEKLF
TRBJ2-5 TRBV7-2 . ASSLKTTRVAETQY
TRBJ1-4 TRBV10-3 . AISEAVSEKLF
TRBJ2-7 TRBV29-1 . SVPRQGTGREQY
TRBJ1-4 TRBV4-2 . ASSQEQRGNEKLF
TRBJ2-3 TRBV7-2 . ASSLDYTDTQY
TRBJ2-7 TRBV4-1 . ASSQNEGYEQY
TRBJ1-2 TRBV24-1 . ATSDRGQGAGYGYT
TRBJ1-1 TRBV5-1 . ASSLDPGSGEAF
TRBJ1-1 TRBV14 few ASSQGTGRNTEAF
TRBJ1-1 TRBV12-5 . ASGLERSEAF
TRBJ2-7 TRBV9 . ASSKTSGTARYYEQY
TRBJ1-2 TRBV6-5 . ASSGQAPPDYT
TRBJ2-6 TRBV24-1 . ATSDSTMSSGANVLT
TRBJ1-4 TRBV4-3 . ASSQEGGAGNEKLF
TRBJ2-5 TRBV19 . ASSIDGTGVGETQY
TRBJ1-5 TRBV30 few AWSHWDRGLDQPQH